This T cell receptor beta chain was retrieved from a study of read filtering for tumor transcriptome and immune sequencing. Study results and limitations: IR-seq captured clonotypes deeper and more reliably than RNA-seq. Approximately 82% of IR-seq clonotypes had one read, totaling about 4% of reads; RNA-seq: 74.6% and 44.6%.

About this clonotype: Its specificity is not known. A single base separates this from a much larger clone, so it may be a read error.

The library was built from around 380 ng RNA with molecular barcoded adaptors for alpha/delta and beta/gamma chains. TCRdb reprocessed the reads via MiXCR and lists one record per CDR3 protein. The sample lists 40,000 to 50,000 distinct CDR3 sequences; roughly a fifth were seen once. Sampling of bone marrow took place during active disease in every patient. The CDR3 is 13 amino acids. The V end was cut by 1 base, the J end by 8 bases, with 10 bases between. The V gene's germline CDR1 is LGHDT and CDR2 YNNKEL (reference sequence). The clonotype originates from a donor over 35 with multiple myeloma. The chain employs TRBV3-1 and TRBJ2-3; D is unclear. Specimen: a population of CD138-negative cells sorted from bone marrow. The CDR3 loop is CASSQGGSSTQYF. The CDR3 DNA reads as TGTGCCAGCAGCCAAGGAGGATCAAGTACGCAGTATTTT.